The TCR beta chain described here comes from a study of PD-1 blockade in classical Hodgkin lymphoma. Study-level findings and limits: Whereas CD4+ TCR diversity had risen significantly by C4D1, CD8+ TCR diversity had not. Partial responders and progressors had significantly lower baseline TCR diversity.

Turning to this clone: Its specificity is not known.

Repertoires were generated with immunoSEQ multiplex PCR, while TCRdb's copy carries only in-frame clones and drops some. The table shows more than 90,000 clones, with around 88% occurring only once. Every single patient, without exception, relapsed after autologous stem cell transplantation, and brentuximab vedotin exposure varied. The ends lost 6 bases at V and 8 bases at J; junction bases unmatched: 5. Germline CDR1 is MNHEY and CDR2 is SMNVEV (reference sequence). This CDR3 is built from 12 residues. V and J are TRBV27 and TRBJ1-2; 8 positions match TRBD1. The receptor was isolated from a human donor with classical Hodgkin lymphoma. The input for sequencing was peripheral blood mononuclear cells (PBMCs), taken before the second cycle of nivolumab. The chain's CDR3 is CASRQGAGGYTF. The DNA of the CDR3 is TGTGCCAGCAGGCAGGGGGCCGGGGGCTACACCTTC.